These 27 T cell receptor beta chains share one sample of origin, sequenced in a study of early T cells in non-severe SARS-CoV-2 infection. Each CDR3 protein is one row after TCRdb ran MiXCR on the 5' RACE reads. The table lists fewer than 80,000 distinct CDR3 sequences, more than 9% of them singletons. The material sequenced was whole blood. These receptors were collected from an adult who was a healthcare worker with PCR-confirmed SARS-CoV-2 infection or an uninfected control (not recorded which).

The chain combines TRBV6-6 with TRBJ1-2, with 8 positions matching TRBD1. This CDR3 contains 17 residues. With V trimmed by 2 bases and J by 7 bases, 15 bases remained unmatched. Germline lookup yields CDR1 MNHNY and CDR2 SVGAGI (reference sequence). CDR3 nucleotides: TGTGCCAGCAGTTACCGTCCCGCCGACAGGGGCGATGGTGGCTACACCTTC. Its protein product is CASSYRPADRGDGGYTF.

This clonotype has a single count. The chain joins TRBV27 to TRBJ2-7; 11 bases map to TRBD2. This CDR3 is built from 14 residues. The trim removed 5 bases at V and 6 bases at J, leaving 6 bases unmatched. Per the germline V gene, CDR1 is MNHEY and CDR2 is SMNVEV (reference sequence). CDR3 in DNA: TGTGCCAGCAGTCGGGGACTAGCGGTAGGCGAGCAGTACTTC. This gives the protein CASSRGLAVGEQYF.

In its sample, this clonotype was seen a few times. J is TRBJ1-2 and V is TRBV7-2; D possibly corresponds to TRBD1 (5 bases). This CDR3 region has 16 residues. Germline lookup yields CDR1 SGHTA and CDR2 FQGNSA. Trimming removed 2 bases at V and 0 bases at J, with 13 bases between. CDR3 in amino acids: CASSLKASGTNYGYTF. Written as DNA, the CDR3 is TGTGCCAGCAGCTTAAAGGCGTCAGGGACTAACTATGGCTACACCTTC.

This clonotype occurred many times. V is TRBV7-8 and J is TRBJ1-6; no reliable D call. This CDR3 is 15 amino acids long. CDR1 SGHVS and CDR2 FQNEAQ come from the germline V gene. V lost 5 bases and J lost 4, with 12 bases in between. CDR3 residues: CASSPGERYNSPLHF. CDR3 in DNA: TGTGCCAGCAGCCCGGGAGAACGGTATAATTCACCCCTCCACTTT.

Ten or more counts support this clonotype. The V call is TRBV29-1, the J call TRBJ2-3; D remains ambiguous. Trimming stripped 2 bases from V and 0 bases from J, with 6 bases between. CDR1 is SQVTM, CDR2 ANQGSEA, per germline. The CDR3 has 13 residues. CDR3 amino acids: CSVESGSTDTQYF. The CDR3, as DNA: TGCAGCGTTGAATCGGGTAGCACAGATACGCAGTATTTT.

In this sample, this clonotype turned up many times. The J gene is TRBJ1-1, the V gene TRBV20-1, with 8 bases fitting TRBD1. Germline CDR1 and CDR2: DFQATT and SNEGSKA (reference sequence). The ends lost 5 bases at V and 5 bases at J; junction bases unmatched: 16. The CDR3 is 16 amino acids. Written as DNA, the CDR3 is TGCAGTGCTTACGGACAGGGAATCTCTCCGAGGACTGAAGCTTTCTTT. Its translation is CSAYGQGISPRTEAFF.

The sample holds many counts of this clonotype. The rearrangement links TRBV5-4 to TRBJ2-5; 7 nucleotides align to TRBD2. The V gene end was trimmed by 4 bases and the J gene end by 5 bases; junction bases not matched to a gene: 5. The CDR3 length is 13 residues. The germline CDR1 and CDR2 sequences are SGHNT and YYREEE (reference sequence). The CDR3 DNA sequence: TGTGCCAGCAGCCCCGCCGGGGGGGAGACCCAGTACTTC. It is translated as CASSPAGGETQYF. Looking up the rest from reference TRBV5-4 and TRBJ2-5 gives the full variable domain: ETGVTQSPTHLIKTRGQQVTLRCSSQSGHNTVSWYQQALGQGPQFIFQYYREEENGRGNFPPRFSGLQFPNYSSELNVNALELDDSALYLCASSPAGGETQYFGPGTRLLVL.

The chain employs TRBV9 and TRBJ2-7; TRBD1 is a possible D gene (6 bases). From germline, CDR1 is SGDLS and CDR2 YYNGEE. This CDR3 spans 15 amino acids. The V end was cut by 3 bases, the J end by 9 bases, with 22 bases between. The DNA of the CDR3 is TGTGCCAGCAGCGAGGGGGTAGCTGACTCGGGCGCGCAGTACTTC. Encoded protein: CASSEGVADSGAQYF.

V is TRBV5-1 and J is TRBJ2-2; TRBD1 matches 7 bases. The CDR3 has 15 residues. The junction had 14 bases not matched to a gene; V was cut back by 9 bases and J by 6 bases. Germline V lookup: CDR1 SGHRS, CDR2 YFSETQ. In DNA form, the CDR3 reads TGCGCCACAGCGGACGGGACAGTAGGGTCCGGGGAGCTGTTTTTT. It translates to CATADGTVGSGELFF.

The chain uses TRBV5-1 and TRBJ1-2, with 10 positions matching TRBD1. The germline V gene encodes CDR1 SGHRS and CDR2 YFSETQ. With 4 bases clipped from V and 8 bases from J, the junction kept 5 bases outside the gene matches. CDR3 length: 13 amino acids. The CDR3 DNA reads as TGCGCCAGCAGCCAAGGACAGGGGGACGGCTACACCTTC. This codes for CASSQGQGDGYTF. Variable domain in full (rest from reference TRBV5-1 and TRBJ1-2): KAGVTQTPRYLIKTRGQQVTLSCSPISGHRSVSWYQQTPGQGLQFLFEYFSETQRNKGNFPGRFSGRQFSNSRSEMNVSTLELGDSALYLCASSQGQGDGYTFGSGTRLTVV.

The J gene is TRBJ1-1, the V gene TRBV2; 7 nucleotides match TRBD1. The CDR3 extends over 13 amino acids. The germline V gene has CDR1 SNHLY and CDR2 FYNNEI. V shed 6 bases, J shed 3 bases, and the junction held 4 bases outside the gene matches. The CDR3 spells CASREGAYTEAFF. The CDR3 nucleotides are TGTGCCAGCAGGGAGGGGGCGTACACTGAAGCTTTCTTT.

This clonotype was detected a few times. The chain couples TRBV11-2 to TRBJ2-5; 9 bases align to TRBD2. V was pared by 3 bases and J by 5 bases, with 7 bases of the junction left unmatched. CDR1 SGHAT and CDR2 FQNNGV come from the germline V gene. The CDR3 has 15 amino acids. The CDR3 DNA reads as TGTGCCAGCAGCTTGGGAGCGGGAGGCGGGGAGACCCAGTACTTC. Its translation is CASSLGAGGGETQYF.

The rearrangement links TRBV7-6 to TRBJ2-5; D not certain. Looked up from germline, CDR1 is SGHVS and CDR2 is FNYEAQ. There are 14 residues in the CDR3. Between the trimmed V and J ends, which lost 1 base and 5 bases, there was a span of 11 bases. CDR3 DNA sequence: TGTGCCAGCAGCTTAGGAGGCGTTAGGGAGACCCAGTACTTC. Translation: CASSLGGVRETQYF.

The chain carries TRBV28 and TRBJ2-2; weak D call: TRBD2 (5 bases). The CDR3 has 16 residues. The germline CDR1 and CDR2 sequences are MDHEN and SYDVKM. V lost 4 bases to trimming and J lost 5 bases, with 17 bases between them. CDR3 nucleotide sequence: TGTGCCAGCAGTTCCCTCCCGGGCCGAGGGACCGGGGAGCTGTTTTTT. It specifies CASSSLPGRGTGELFF. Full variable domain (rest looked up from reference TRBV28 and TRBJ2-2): DVKVTQSSRYLVKRTGEKVFLECVQDMDHENMFWYRQDPGLGLRLIYFSYDVKMKEKGDIPEGYSVSREKKERFSLILESASTNQTSMYLCASSSLPGRGTGELFFGEGSRLTVL.

CDR3 residues: CASSVGGSSYNSPLHF. The CDR3 DNA follows: TGTGCCAGCAGCGTAGGAGGCAGCTCCTATAATTCACCCCTCCACTTT. The J gene is TRBJ1-6, the V gene TRBV9, with D hard to call. Germline CDR1 reads SGDLS; CDR2 reads YYNGEE. Trimming pared 0 bases from V and 0 bases from J, leaving 7 bases between. This CDR3 contains 16 residues. Complete variable domain (other parts from reference TRBV9 and TRBJ1-6): DSGVTQTPKHLITATGQRVTLRCSPRSGDLSVYWYQQSLDQGLQFLIQYYNGEERAKGNILERFSAQQFPDLHSELNLSSLELGDSALYFCASSVGGSSYNSPLHFGNGTRLTVT.

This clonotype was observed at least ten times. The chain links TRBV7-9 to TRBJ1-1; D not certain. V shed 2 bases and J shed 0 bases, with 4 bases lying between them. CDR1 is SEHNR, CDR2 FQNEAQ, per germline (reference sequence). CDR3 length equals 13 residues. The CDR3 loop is CASSLNVNTEAFF. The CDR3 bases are TGTGCCAGCAGCTTAAACGTGAACACTGAAGCTTTCTTT.

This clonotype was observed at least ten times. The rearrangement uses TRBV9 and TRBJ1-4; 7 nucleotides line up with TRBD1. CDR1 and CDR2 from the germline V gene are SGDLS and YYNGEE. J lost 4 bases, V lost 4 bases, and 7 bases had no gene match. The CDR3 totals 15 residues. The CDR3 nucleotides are TGTGCCAGCAGCCCAGGGGGGGTTATTAATGAAAAACTGTTTTTT. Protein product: CASSPGGVINEKLFF.

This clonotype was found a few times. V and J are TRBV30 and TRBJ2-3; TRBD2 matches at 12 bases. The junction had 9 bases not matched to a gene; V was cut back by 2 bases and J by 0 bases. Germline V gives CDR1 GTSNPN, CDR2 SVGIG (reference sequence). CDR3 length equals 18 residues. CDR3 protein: CAWSIGLAGPTSTDTQYF. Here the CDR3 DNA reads TGTGCCTGGAGTATTGGACTAGCGGGACCGACTAGCACAGATACGCAGTATTTT.

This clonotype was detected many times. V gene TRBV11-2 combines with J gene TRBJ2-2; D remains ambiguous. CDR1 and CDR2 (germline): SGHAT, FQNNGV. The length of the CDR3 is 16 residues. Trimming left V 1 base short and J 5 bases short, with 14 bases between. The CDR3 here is CASSLVRGKRTGELFF. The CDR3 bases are TGTGCCAGCAGCTTAGTACGCGGAAAGAGGACCGGGGAGCTGTTTTTT.

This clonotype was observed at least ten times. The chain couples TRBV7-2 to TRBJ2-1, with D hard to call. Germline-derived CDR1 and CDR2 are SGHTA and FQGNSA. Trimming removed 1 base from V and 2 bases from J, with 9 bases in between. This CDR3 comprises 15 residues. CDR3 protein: CASSLVAVAYNEQFF. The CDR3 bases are TGTGCCAGCAGCTTAGTTGCGGTAGCCTACAATGAGCAGTTCTTC.

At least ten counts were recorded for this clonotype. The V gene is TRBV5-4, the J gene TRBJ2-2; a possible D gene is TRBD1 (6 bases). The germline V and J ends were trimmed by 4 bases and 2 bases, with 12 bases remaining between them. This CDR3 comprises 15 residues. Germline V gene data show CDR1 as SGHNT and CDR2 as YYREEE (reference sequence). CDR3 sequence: CASSVKGQNTGELFF. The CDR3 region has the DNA TGTGCCAGCAGCGTAAAGGGACAAAACACCGGGGAGCTGTTTTTT.

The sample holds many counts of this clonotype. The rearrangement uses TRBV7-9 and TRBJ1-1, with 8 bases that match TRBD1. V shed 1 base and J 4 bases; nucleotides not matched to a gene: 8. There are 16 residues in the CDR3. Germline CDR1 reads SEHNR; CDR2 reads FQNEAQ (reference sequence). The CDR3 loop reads CASSLGQGRGGTEAFF. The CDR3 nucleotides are TGTGCCAGCAGCTTAGGACAGGGGAGGGGTGGCACTGAAGCTTTCTTT.

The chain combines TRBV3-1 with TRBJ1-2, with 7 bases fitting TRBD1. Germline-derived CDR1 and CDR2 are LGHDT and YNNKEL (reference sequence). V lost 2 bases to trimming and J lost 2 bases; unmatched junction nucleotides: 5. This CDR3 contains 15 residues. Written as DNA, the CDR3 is TGTGCCAGCAGCCAAAAGACAGGGATGAACTATGGCTACACCTTC. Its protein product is CASSQKTGMNYGYTF.

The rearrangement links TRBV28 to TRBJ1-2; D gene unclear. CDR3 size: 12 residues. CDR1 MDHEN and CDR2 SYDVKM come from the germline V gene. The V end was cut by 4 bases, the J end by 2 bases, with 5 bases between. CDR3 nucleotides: TGTGCCAGCAGTTCGGTAAACTATGGCTACACCTTC. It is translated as CASSSVNYGYTF.

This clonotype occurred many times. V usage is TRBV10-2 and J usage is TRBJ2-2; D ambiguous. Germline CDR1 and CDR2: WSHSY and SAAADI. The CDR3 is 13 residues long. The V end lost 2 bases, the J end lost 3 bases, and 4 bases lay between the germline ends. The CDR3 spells CASSERDTGELFF. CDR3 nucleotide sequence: TGCGCCAGCAGTGAGCGGGACACCGGGGAGCTGTTTTTT.

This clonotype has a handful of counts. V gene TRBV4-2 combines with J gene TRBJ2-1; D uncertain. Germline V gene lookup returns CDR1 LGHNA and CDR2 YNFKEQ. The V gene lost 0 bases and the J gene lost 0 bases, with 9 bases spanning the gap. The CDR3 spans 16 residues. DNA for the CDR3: TGTGCCAGCAGCCAAGATAAAGCTAGCTCCTACAATGAGCAGTTCTTC. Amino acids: CASSQDKASSYNEQFF.

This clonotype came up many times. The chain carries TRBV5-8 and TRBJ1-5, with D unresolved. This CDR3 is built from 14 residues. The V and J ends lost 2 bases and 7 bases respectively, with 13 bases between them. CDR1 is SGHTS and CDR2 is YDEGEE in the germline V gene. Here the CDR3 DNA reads TGTGCCAGCAGCTTCGGGGATATCCAACAGCCCCAGCATTTT. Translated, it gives CASSFGDIQQPQHF. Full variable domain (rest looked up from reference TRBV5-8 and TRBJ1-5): EAGVTQSPTHLIKTRGQQATLRCSPISGHTSVYWYQQALGLGLQFLLWYDEGEERNRGNFPPRFSGRQFPNYSSELNVNALELEDSALYLCASSFGDIQQPQHFGDGTRLSIL.